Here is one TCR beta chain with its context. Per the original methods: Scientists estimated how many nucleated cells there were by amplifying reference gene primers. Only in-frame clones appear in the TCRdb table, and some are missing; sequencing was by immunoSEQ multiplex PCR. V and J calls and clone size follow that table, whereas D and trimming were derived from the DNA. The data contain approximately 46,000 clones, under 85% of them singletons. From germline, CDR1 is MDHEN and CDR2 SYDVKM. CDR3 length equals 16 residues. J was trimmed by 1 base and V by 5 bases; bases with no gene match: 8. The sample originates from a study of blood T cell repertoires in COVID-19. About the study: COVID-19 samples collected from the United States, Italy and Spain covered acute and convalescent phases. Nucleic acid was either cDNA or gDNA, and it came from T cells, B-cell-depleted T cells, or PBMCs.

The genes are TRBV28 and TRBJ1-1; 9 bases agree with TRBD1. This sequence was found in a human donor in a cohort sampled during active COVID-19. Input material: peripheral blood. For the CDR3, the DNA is TGTGCCAGCAGTGACACAGGGGGCGGGCGGAACACTGAAGCTTTCTTT. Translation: CASSDTGGGRNTEAFF.